This T cell receptor (beta chain) comes out of a study of blood T cell repertoires in COVID-19 (TCRdb year 2020). About the full investigation: Samples covering the acute and convalescent phases of COVID-19 were provided by collaborators in the United States, Italy and Spain. The material from the prospective study consisted of cDNA or gDNA derived from T cells, B-cell-depleted T cells, or PBMCs. The dataset comprised deeply sampled blood TCRbeta repertoires from subjects exposed to, actively infected with, or recovered from COVID-19. The repertoires were made available in a free public database intended to serve as a resource for research on the immune response to SARS-CoV-2. Samples were obtained from the ongoing ImmuneRACE study (first 160 participants) and from roughly 1,300 subjects provided by 6 global collaborators. Where HLA class I and class II types were available, the types were taken from metadata supplied by the sample provider, not from assay-based typing. Nearly every sample came with metadata listing a de-identified subject ID, COVID-19 status, age in years and sex. Overall study results and their limits: The amount of clinical and demographic metadata varied by source and participant and was provided uncurated.

Turning to this clone: Its recognized antigen is unknown. The record has no base qualities; no much larger clone is one base away.

The immunoSEQ Assay, a bias-controlled multiplex PCR, was used to amplify TCRbeta CDR3 regions from genomic DNA. From the authors' description of their analysis: The number of nucleated cells in each sample was estimated by amplification of reference gene primers within the assay. To quantify the absolute abundance of each unique TCRbeta CDR3 rearrangement, sequence reads were collapsed and filtered. Productive Simpson clonality was computed per sample as the square root of Simpson's diversity index over productive rearrangements. TCRdb took this table from immuneACCESS and kept in-frame rearrangements with V and J called. Such tables lack part of the clones; where checked against another copy, unresolved V genes explain under half of the gap, and the rest is unexplained. V and J calls and clone size come straight from that table; D and trimming were deduced from the DNA. Present in this sample are fewer than 100,000 clones, 70% to 90% of which were seen just once. Approximately 4.5% of the sample rests with the top ten.

Each collaborating institution followed its own protocols to collect whole blood in K2EDTA tubes. For TCRbeta analysis, collaborators shipped samples in one of three forms: frozen whole blood, isolated PBMCs, or DNA extracted from either of those sample types. V and J lose 2 bases and 3 bases, and a span of 13 bases separates them. Inclusive of the bounding cysteine and phenylalanine, the CDR3 is 15 residues long. Solely the CDR3 DNA is kept, with 45 bases framed from the first base. CDR1 MNHEY and CDR2 SVGAGI were looked up in the germline V gene. The receptor was derived from a man aged 70 or older with acute or convalescent COVID-19. The sequenced sample was peripheral blood. This sequence uses TRBV6-5 and TRBJ2-5, and TRBD2 may be the D gene, going by 7 matching bases. The nucleotides read TGTGCCAGCAGTTACAGGGGGAGGGGAAAAGAGACCCAGTACTTC. It is translated as CASSYRGRGKETQYF.